The source of this T cell receptor beta chain is a study of cytotoxic CD8 clonotypes in ibrutinib-treated CLL. The ends lost 3 bases at V and 8 bases at J; junction bases unmatched: 23. This CDR3 spans 21 amino acids. The V gene's germline CDR1 is LNHDA and CDR2 SQIVND (reference sequence). Generated by immunoSEQ multiplex PCR, the TCRdb table keeps only in-frame clones and is missing some. The table records about 160,000 clones, approximately 80% of them present only once. The chain carries TRBV19 and TRBJ2-1, with 12 bases fitting TRBD2. The receptor was derived from a human donor with chronic lymphocytic leukemia. The sequences come from PBMCs, collected after 12 months of ibrutinib treatment. The CDR3 bases are TGTGCCAGTAGTATCAGGGTGCGACCGGGACCGACTAGCGGGAGAATCTATGAGCAGTTCTTC. Encoded protein: CASSIRVRPGPTSGRIYEQFF. The full variable domain, in which reference TRBV19 and TRBJ2-1 provide the parts outside the CDR3, is DGGITQSPKYLFRKEGQNVTLSCEQNLNHDAMYWYRQDPGQGLRLIYYSQIVNDFQKGDIAEGYSVSREKKESFPLTVTSAQKNPTAFYLCASSIRVRPGPTSGRIYEQFFGPGTRLTVL.